A single sample gave rise to the 9 T cell receptor beta chains below, sequenced in a study of T cells in localized non-small cell lung cancer. The repertoire was sequenced with immunoSEQ multiplex PCR; TCRdb's copy has only in-frame clones and lacks some. Among approximately 47,000 clones listed, around 86% were seen once. The sequencing used PBMCs, collected before any cancer treatment. The receptors shown here come from a man aged 40 to 70 with stage II lung adenocarcinoma.

The J gene is TRBJ2-5, the V gene TRBV10-3; the D is unclear. Germline CDR1 reads ENHRY; CDR2 reads SYGVKD. The V end lost 0 bases, the J end lost 2 bases, and 10 bases lay between the germline ends. This CDR3 has 15 residues. DNA of the CDR3: TGTGCCATCAGTGAGTCGGGCGGCAGGCAAGAGACCCAGTACTTC. It codes for CAISESGGRQETQYF.

By sample share, this clone is medium-sized. The genes are TRBV30 and TRBJ1-2; unclear D gene. The CDR3 spans 14 residues. V was cut by 4 bases and J by 4 bases, with 16 bases left in between. Looked up from germline, CDR1 is GTSNPN and CDR2 is SVGIG (reference sequence). CDR3 bases: TGTGCCTGGACCCCTTTCGTGGATAGCTATGGCTACACCTTC. It encodes CAWTPFVDSYGYTF.

The V and J genes are TRBV30 and TRBJ2-2; D is perhaps TRBD1 or TRBD2 (5 bases each). V shed 6 bases and J shed 6 bases, with 14 bases lying between them. The CDR3 contains 13 residues. From germline, CDR1 is GTSNPN and CDR2 SVGIG (reference sequence). The CDR3 coding sequence is TGTGCCTGTCTTTTGAAGGGACCCGGGGAGCTGTTTTTT. This translates into CACLLKGPGELFF.

The chain links TRBV29-1 to TRBJ2-1, with 7 bases lining up with TRBD1. This CDR3 spans 12 amino acids. Germline V gives CDR1 SQVTM, CDR2 ANQGSEA. Trimming at V came to 6 bases and at J to 7 bases, leaving 6 bases not matched to a gene. CDR3 region: CSVATGWNEQFF. The CDR3 region has the DNA TGCAGCGTAGCGACAGGGTGGAATGAGCAGTTCTTC.

The gene calls are TRBV2 and TRBJ2-3; unclear D gene. The V and J ends lost 7 bases and 0 bases respectively, with 5 bases between them. This CDR3 comprises 12 residues. Looked up from germline, CDR1 is SNHLY and CDR2 is FYNNEI. In DNA form, the CDR3 reads TGTGCCAGCAAGGTCAGCACAGATACGCAGTATTTT. Its protein is CASKVSTDTQYF.

CDR3 loop: CASRKGQKRGNEQFF. The CDR3 DNA sequence: TGTGCCAGCAGAAAAGGACAGAAAAGGGGCAATGAGCAGTTCTTC. The chain joins TRBV6-5 to TRBJ2-1; D may be TRBD1 (6 bases). Germline-derived CDR1 and CDR2 are MNHEY and SVGAGI. The CDR3 loop spans 15 amino acids. Trimming stripped 6 bases from V and 6 bases from J, with 18 bases between.

The V gene is TRBV11-3, the J gene TRBJ2-2; weak D call: TRBD1 (5 bases). This CDR3 region has 15 residues. Germline CDR1 SGHNT, CDR2 YENEEA. Trimming removed 3 bases from V and 1 base from J, with 9 bases in between. The CDR3: CASSFDGQNTGELFF. The DNA for the CDR3 is TGTGCCAGCAGCTTCGACGGACAGAACACCGGGGAGCTGTTTTTT.

V gene TRBV6-1 combines with J gene TRBJ2-5; D is perhaps TRBD2 (7 bases). Germline CDR1 and CDR2: MNHNS and SASEGT. V lost 2 bases and J lost 2, with 15 bases in between. The CDR3 totals 16 residues. The CDR3 DNA follows: TGTGCCAGCAGTGAATCATGGGGGGGGACACAAGAGACCCAGTACTTC. This encodes CASSESWGGTQETQYF.

The gene calls are TRBV5-4 and TRBJ1-2; TRBD1 matches 7 bases. CDR1 is SGHNT, CDR2 YYREEE, per germline (reference sequence). Trimming removed 4 bases from V and 0 bases from J; junction bases left unmatched: 21. CDR3 length: 20 amino acids. CDR3 coding DNA: TGTGCCAGCAGCGACAGGGTCGGGCTGGGGTCAGCTCCTGCTAACTATGGCTACACCTTC. It encodes CASSDRVGLGSAPANYGYTF.